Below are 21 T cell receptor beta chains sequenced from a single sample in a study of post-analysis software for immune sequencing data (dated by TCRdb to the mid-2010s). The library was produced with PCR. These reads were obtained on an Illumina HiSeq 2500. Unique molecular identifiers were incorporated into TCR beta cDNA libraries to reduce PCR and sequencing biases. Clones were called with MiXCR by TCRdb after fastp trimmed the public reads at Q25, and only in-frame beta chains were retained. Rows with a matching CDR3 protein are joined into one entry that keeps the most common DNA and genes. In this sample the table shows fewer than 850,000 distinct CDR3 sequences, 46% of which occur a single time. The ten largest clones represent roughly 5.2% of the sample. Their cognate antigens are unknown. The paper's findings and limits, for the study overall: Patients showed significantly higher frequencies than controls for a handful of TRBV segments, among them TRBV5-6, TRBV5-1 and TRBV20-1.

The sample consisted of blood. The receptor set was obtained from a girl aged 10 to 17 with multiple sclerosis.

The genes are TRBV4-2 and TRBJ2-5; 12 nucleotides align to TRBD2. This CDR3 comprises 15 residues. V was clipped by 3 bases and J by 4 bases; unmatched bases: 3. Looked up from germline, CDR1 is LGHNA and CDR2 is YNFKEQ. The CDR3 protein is CASSQAGLAGETQYF. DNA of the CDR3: TGTGCCAGCAGCCAGGCGGGACTAGCGGGAGAGACCCAGTACTTC.

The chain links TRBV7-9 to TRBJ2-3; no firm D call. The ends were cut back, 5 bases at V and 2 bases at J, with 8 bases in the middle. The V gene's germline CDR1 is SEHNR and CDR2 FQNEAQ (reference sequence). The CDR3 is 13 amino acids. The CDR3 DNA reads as TGTGCCAGCAGCGCCTGGGACACAGATACGCAGTATTTT. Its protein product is CASSAWDTDTQYF.

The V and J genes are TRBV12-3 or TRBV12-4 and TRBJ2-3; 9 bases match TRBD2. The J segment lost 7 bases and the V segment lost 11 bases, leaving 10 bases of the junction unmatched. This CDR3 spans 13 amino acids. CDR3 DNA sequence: TGTGCCTCCTTGGCCCTAGCGGGGTATACGCAGTATTTT. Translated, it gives CASLALAGYTQYF.

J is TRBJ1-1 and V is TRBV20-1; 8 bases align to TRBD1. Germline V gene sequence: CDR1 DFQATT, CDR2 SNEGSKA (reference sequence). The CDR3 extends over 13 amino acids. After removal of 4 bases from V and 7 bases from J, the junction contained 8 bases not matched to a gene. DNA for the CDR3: TGCAGTGCTACGCATAAGACAGGGGTTGAAGCTTTCTTT. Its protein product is CSATHKTGVEAFF.

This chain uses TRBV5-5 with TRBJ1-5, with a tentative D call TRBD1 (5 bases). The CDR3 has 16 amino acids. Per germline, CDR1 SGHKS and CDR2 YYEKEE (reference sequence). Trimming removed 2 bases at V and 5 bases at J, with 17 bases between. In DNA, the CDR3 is TGTGCCAGCAGCTTAACTCAGGGTGGGATGCATCAGCCCCAGCATTTT. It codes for CASSLTQGGMHQPQHF.

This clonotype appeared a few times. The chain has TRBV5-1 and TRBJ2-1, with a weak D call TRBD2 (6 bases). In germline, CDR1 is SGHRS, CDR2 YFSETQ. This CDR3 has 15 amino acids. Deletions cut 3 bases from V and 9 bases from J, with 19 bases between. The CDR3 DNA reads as TGCGCCAGCAGCTCACCGGGGGACTTCCCGGGTGAGCAGTTCTTC. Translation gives CASSSPGDFPGEQFF.

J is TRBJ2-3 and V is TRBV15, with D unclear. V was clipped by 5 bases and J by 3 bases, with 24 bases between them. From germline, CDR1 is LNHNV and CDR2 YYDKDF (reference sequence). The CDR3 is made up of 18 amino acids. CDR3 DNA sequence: TGTGCCACCAGCGGCAAGGAAGGGTCCAGGTTAAGGACAGATACGCAGTATTTT. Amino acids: CATSGKEGSRLRTDTQYF.

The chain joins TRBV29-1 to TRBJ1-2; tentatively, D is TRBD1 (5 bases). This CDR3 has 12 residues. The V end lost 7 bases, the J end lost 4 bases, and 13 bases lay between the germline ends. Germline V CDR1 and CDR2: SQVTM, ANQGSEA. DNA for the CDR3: TGCAGCGCTGAGGACACCTCCTATGGCTACACCTTC. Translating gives CSAEDTSYGYTF.

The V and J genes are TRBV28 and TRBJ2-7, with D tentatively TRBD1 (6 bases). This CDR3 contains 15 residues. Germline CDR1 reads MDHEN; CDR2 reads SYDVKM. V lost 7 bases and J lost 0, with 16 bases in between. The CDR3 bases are TGTGCCAGCAACTTCCAGGGGATAAGCTCCTACGAGCAGTACTTC. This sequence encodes CASNFQGISSYEQYF.

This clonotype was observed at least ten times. The CDR3 coding sequence is TGTGCCAGCAGCTGGCCGGGACAGGGAGAATTTCGGGGCTACACCTTC. Translated, it gives CASSWPGQGEFRGYTF. The chain couples TRBV28 to TRBJ1-2; 9 positions match TRBD1. CDR3 length equals 16 residues. CDR1 is MDHEN, CDR2 SYDVKM, per germline. With 6 bases clipped from V and 8 bases from J, the junction kept 16 bases outside the gene matches.

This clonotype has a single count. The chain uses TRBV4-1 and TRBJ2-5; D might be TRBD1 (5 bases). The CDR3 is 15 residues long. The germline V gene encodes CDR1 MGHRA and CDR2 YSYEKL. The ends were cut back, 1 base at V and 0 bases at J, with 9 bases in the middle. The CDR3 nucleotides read TGCGCCAGCAGCCAAGGTGGACACAACCAAGAGACCCAGTACTTC. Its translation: CASSQGGHNQETQYF.

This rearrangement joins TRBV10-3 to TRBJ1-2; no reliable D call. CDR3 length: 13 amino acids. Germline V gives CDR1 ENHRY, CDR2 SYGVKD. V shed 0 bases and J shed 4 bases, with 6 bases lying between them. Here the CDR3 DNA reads TGTGCCATCAGTGAGTCGTCAAGCTATGGCTACACCTTC. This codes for CAISESSSYGYTF.

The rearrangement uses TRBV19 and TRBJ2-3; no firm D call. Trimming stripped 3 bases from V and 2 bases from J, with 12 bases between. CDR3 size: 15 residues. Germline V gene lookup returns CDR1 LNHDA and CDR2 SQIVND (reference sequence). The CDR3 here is CASSMAEHFTDTQYF. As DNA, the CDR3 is TGTGCCAGTAGTATGGCGGAGCACTTCACAGATACGCAGTATTTT.

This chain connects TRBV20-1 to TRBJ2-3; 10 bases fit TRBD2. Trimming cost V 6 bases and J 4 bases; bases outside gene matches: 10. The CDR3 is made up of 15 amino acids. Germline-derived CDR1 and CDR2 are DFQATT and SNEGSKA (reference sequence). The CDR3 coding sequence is TGCAGTGCACCTCTAGCGGGAGTATCCCCAGATACGCAGTATTTT. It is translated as CSAPLAGVSPDTQYF.

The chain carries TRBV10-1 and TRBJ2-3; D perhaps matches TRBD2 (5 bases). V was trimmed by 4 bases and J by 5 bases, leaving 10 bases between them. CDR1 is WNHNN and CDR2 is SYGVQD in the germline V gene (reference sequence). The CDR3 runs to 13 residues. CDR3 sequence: CASSADRGDTQYF. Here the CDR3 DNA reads TGCGCCAGCAGTGCCGACCGGGGAGATACGCAGTATTTT.

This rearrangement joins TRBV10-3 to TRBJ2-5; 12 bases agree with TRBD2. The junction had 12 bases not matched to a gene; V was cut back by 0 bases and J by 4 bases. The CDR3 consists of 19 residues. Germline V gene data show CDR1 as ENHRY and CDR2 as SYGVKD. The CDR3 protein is CAISESNRLAGVAGETQYF. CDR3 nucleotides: TGTGCCATCAGTGAGTCGAACCGACTAGCGGGAGTGGCCGGAGAGACCCAGTACTTC.

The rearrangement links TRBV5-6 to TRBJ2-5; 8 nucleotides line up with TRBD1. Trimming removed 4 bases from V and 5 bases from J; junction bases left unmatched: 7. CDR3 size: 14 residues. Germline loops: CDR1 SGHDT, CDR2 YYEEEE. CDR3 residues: CASSRTGRSETQYF. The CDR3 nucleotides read TGTGCCAGCAGCCGGACAGGGCGGAGCGAGACCCAGTACTTC.

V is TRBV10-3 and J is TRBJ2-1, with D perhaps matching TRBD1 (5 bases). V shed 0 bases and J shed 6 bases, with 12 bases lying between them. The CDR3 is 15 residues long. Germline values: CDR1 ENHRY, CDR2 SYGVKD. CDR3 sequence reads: CAISESRQTLNEQFF. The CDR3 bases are TGTGCCATCAGTGAGTCTCGACAGACCCTCAATGAGCAGTTCTTC.

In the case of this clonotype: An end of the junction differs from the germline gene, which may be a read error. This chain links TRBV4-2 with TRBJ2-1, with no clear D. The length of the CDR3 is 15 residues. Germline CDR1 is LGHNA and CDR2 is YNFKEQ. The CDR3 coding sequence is TGTGTCAGCAGCCAAGAGCGAGACGCTTACAATGAGCAGTTCTTC. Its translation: CVSSQERDAYNEQFF.

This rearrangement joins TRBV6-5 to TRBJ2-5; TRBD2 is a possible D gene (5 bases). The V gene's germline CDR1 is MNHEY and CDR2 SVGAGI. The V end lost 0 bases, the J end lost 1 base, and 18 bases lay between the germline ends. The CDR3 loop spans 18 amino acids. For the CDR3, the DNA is TGTGCCAGCAGTTACTCGTTTGAGGGCACGATACCCCAAGAGACCCAGTACTTC. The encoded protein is CASSYSFEGTIPQETQYF.

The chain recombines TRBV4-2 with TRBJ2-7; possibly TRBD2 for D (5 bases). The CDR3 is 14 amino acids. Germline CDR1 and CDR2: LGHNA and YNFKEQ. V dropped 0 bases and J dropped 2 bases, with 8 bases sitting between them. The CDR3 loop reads CASSQDIGAYEQYF. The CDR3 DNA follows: TGTGCCAGCAGCCAAGATATCGGGGCCTACGAGCAGTACTTC.